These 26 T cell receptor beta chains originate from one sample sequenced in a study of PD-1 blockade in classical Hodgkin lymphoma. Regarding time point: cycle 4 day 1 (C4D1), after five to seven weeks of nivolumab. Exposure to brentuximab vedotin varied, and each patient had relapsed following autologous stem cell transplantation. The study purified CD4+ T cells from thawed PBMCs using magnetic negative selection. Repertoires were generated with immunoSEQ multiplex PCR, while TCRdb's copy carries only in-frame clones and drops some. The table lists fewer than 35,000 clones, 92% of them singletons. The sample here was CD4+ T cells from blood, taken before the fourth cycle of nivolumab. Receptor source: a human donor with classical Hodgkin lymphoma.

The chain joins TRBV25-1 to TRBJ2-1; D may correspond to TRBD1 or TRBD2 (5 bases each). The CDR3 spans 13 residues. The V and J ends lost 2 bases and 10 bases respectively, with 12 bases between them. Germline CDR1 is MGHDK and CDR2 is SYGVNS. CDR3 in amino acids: CASSEVRGGEQFF. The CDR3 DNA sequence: TGTGCCAGCAGTGAAGTCCGTGGGGGAGAGCAGTTCTTC. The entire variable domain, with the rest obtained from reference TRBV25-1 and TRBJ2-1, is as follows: EADIYQTPRYLVIGTGKKITLECSQTMGHDKMYWYQQDPGMELHLIHYSYGVNSTEKGDLSSESTVSRIRTEHFPLTLESARPSHTSQYLCASSEVRGGEQFFGPGTRLTVL.

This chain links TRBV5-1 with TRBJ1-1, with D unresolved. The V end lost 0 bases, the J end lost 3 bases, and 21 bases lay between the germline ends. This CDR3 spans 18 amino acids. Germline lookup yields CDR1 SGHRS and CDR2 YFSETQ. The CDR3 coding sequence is TGCGCCAGCAGCTTGGATCGATTGGGATTCTCCAGCCACACTGAAGCTTTCTTT. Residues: CASSLDRLGFSSHTEAFF.

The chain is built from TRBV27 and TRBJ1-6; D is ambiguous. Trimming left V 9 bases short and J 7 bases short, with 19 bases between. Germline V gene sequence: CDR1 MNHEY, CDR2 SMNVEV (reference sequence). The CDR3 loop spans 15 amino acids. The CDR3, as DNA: TGTGCCAGTAAGACTTGGCAGCCACTGAATTCACCCCTCCACTTT. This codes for CASKTWQPLNSPLHF.

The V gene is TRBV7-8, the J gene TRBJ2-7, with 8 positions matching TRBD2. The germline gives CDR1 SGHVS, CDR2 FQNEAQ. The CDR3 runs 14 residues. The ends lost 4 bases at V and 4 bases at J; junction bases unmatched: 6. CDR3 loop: CASSWAGGKYEQYF. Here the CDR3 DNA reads TGTGCCAGCAGCTGGGCGGGAGGAAAGTACGAGCAGTACTTC.

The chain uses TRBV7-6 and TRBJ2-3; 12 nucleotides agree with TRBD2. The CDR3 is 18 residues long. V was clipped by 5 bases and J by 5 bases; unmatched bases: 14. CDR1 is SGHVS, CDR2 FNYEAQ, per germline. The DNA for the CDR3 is TGTGCCAGCAGCCCAATCTGGCCTAGCGGGAGGGCCGGAGATACGCAGTATTTT. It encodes CASSPIWPSGRAGDTQYF.

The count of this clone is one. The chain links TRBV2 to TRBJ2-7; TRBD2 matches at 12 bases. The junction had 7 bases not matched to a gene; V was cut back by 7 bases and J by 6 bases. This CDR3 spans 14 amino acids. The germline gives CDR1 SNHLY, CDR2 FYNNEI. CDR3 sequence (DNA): TGTGCCAGCACCCCACTAGCGGGAGGTGGCGAGCAGTACTTC. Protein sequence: CASTPLAGGGEQYF.

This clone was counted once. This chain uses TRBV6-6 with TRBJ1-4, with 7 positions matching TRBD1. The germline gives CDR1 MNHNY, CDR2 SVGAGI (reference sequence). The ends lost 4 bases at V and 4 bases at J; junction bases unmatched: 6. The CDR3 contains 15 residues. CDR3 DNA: TGTGCCAGCAGTTTCCCCGGGACAGTTAATGAAAAACTGTTTTTT. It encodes CASSFPGTVNEKLFF.

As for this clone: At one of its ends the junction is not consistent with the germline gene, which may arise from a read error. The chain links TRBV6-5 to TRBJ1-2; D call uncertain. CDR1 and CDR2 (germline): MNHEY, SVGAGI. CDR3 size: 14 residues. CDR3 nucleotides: TGTGCCAGCAGTTACAGGCCCGGAAGGGAGGGAAGACTTTTC. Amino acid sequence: CASSYRPGREGRLF.

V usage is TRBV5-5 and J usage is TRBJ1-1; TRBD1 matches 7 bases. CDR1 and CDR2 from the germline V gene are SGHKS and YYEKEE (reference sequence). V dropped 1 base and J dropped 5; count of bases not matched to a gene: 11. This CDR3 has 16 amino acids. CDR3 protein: CASSLIQGLTVTEAFF. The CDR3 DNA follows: TGTGCCAGCAGCTTGATACAGGGGTTAACGGTAACTGAAGCTTTCTTT.

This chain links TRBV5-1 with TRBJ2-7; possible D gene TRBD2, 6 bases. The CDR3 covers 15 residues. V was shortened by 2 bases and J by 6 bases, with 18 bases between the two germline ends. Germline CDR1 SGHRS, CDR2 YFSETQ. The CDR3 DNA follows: TGCGCCAGCAGCTTTTCCGGGACTGAAGAGACCGAGCAGTACTTC. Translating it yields CASSFSGTEETEQYF.

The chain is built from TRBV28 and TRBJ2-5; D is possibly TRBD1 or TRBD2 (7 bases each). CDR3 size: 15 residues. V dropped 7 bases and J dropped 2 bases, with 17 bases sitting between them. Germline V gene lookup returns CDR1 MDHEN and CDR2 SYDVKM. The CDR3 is CASTNQGGGQETQYF. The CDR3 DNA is TGTGCCAGCACAAACCAGGGGGGAGGGCAAGAGACCCAGTACTTC.

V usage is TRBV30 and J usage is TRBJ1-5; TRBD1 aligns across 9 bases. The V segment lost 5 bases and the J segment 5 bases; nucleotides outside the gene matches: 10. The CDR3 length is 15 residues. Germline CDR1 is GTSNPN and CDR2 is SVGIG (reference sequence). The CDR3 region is CAWSKTGGIYQPQHF. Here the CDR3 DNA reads TGTGCCTGGTCGAAGACAGGGGGAATTTATCAGCCCCAGCATTTT.

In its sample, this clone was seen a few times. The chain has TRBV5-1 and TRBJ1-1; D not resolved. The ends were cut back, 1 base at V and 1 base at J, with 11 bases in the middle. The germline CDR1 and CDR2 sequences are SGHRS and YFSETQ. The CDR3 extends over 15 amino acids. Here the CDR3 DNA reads TGCGCCAGCAGCTTGAGTGTGTCGGAGAACACTGAAGCTTTCTTT. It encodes CASSLSVSENTEAFF.

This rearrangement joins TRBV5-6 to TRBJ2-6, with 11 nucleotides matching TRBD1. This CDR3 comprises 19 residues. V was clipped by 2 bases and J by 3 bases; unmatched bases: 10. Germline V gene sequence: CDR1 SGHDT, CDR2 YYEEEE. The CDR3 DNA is TGTGCCAGCAGCTTTGGTTTAGGACAGGGGGCAATTGGGGCCAACGTCCTGACTTTC. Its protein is CASSFGLGQGAIGANVLTF.

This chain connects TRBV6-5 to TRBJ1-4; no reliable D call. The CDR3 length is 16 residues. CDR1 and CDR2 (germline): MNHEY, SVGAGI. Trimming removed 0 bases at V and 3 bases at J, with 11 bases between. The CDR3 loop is CASSYSPPVANEKLFF. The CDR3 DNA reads TGTGCCAGCAGTTACTCGCCCCCAGTTGCTAATGAAAAACTGTTTTTT.

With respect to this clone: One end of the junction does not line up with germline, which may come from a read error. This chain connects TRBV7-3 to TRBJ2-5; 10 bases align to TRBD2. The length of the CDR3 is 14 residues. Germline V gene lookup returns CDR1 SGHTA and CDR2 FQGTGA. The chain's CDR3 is CASSLSTSGTELDF. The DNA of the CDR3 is TGTGCCAGCAGCTTAAGTACTAGCGGGACCGAGTTGGACTTC.

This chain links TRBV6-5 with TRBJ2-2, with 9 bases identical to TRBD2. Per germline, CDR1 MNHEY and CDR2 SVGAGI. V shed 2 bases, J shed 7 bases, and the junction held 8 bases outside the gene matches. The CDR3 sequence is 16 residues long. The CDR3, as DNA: TGTGCCAGCAGTTACGGGGCGGGAGGGGGCGGCGGGGAGCTGTTTTTT. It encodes CASSYGAGGGGGELFF.

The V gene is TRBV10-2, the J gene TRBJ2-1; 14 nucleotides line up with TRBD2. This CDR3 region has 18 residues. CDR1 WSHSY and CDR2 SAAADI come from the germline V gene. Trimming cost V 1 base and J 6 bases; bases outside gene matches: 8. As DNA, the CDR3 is TGCGCCAGCAGTGAGTGGGCTCAGGGACTAGCGGGAGCCAATGAGCAGTTCTTC. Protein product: CASSEWAQGLAGANEQFF.

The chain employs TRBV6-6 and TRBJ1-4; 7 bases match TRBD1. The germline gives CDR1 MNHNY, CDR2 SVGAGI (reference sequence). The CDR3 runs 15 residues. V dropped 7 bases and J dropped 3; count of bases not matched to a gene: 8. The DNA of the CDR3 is TGTGCCAGCACTCAAGGACAGGTGGCTAATGAAAAACTGTTTTTT. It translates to CASTQGQVANEKLFF.

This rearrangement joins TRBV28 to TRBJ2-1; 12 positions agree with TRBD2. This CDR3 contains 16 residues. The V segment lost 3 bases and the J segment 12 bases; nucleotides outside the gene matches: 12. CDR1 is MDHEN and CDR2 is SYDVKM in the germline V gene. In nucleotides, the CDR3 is TGTGCCAGCAGTTTGAGGGCTAGCGGGAGGGCCTCCGGGCAGTTCTTC. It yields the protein CASSLRASGRASGQFF.

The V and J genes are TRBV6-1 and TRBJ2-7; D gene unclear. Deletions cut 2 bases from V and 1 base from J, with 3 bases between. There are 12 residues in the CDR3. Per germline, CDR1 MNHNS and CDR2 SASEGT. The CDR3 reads CASSERSYEQYF. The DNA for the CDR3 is TGTGCCAGCAGTGAAAGATCCTACGAGCAGTACTTC.

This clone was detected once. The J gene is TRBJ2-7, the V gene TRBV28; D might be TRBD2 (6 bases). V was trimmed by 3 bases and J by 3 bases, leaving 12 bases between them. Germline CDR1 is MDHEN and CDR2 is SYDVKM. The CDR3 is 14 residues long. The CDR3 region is CASSLRGSFYEQYF. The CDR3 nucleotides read TGTGCCAGCAGTTTGCGGGGTTCCTTCTACGAGCAGTACTTC. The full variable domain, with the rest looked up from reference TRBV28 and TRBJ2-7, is DVKVTQSSRYLVKRTGEKVFLECVQDMDHENMFWYRQDPGLGLRLIYFSYDVKMKEKGDIPEGYSVSREKKERFSLILESASTNQTSMYLCASSLRGSFYEQYFGPGTRLTVT.

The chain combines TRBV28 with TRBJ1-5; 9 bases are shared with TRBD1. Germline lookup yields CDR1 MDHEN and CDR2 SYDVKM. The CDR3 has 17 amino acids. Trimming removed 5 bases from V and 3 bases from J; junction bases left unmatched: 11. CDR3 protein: CASSLYAGTGYNQPQHF. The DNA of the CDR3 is TGTGCCAGCAGTCTTTATGCGGGGACAGGGTACAATCAGCCCCAGCATTTT.

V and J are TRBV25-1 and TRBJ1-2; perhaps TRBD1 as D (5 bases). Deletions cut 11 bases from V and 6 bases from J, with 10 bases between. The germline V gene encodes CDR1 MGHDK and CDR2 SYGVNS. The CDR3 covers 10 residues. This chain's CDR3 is CAPTGDGYTF. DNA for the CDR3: TGTGCCCCCACGGGGGATGGCTACACCTTC.

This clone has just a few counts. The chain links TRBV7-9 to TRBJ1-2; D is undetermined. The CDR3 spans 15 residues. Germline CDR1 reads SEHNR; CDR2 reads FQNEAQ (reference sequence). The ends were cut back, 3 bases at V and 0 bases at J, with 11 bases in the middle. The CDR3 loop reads CASSFGGFSNYGYTF. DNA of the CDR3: TGTGCCAGCAGCTTCGGAGGATTTTCTAACTATGGCTACACCTTC.

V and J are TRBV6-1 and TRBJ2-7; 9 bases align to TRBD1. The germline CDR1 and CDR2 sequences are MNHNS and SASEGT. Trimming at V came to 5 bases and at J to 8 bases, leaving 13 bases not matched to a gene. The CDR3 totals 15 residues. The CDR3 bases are TGTGCCAGCAGTCCCTCCCTCGGAACAGGGGGCAAGCAGTACTTC. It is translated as CASSPSLGTGGKQYF.